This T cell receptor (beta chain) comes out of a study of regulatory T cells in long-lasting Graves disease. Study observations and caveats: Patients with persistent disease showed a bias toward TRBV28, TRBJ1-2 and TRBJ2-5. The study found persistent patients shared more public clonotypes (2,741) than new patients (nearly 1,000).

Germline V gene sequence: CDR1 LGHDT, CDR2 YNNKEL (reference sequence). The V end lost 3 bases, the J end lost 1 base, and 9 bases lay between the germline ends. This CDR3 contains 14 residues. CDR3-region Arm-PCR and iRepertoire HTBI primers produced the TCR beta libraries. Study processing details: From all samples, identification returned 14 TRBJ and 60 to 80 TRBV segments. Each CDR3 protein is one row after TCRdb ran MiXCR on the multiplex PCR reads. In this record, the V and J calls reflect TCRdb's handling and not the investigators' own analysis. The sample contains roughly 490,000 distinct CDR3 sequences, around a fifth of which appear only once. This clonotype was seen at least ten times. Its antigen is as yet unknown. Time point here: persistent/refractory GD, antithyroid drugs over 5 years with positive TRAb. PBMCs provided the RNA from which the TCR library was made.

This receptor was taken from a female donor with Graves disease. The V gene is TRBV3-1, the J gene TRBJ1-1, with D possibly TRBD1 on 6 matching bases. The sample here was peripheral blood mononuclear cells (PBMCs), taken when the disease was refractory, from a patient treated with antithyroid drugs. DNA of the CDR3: TGTGCCAGCAGCCATTCGGACAGGAACACTGAAGCTTTCTTT. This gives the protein CASSHSDRNTEAFF.